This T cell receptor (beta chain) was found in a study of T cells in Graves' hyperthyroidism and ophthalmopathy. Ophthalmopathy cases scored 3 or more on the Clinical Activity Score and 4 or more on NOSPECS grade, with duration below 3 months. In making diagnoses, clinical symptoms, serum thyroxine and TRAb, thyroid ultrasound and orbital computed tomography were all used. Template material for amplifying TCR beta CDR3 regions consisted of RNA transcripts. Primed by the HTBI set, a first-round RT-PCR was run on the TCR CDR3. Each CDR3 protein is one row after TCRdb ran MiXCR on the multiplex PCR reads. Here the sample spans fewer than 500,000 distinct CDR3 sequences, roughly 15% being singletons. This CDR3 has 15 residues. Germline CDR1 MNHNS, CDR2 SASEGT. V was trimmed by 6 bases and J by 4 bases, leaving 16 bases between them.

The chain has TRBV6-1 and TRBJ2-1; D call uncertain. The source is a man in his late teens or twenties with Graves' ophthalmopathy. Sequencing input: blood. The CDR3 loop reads CASSPVSTLYNEQFF. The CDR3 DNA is TGTGCCAGCAGCCCTGTGTCAACTCTTTACAATGAGCAGTTCTTC.